The T cell receptor beta chain under discussion was sequenced for a study of blood T cell repertoires in COVID-19. Across the study: The United States, Italy and Spain were the sources of the acute and convalescent COVID-19 samples. PBMCs, B-cell-depleted T cells, or T cells provided the cDNA or gDNA that made up the material.

The CDR3 has 15 amino acids. The V segment lost 2 bases and the J segment 7 bases; nucleotides outside the gene matches: 6. Germline V gene data show CDR1 as SGHTA and CDR2 as FQGNSA. Original processing methods: Researchers report that nucleated cell counts were estimated from reference gene primer amplification. Clones were sequenced by immunoSEQ multiplex PCR, and TCRdb holds only the in-frame ones, with some missing. The V and J calls and clone size were taken over from that table, and D and trimming were inferred from the DNA. The sample lists about 310,000 clones, over 75% seen once, with 1% in the top ten.

Material: peripheral blood. The rearrangement joins TRBV7-2 to TRBJ2-1; TRBD2 matches at 9 bases. The TCR originated in a man aged 50 to 60 with active or convalescent COVID-19. The CDR3 sequence: CASSLKGGGANEQFF. The CDR3, as DNA: TGTGCCAGCAGCTTAAAGGGCGGGGGGGCTAATGAGCAGTTCTTC.